This T cell receptor (beta chain) was observed in a study of blood T cells in healthy people across ages. A sample-barcoded 5' primer and a J-beta primer mix were used in a second PCR of roughly 6 to 11 cycles. Unique molecular identifiers of 12 random nucleotides labeled each cDNA. TCRdb used MiXCR to reprocess the 5' RACE reads, holding one entry per CDR3 protein. The repertoire holds approximately 800,000 distinct CDR3 sequences, about 53% seen once, with about 42% in the top ten. With 2 bases removed from V and 3 bases from J, the gap between germline ends came to 11 bases. Germline assignment: CDR1 MNHEY and CDR2 SMNVEV (reference sequence). The CDR3 is 14 amino acids. Every donor contributed roughly 10 milliliters of peripheral blood by blood draw. Whenever a sample was processed, at least 7 million PBMCs were isolated. Each sample provided at least 6 micrograms of extracted total RNA.

J is TRBJ2-7 and V is TRBV27; D is ambiguous. The sequencing sample was made of blood. This clonotype originated in an elderly man in good health. In DNA, the CDR3 is TGTGCCAGCAGTTTAAATCCTTTCGGCTACGAGCAGTACTTC. Protein product: CASSLNPFGYEQYF.